Described below is a single TCR beta chain sequence and its context. The antigen it binds to is not known. Base qualities are not recorded, but no much larger clone differs from it by a single base. Library creation used the immunoSEQ multiplex PCR assay. Alongside a 770-gene immune expression panel, the team sequenced the T-cell receptor beta chain repertoire. This is the immuneACCESS table as TCRdb keeps it, with only in-frame sequences that have V and J called. A part of the clones is gone; compared with another copy, unresolved V genes explain less than half, and the rest is unexplained. The sample profile shows several thousand clones; 70% to 90% of them were found once. 9.9% of the sample belongs to the ten largest clones. The sample is drawn from a study of brain metastases from non-small cell lung cancer (dated by TCRdb to the late 2010s). General notes on the study: The study profiled the immune microenvironment of paired resected primary tumors and brain metastases from non-small-cell lung cancer patients.

The cohort was made up of some 40 patients with surgically resected non-small-cell lung cancer, each of whom had both a primary tumor specimen and a brain metastasis specimen. The tumor specimens used were formalin-fixed, paraffin-embedded tissues taken from archives. Results and caveats for the whole study, not just this receptor: T-cell infiltration was lower in brain metastases than in primary tumors (P < 0.001). Paired brain metastases and primary tumors largely shared TCR repertoires, although T-cell densities in the metastases were sparse. T-cell clones appeared expanded in about two thirds of brain metastases relative to the matched primary tumors.

Including cysteine and phenylalanine, the CDR3 has 12 amino acids. Only the CDR3 DNA stays, 36 bases, in frame from base 1. The germline V gene provides CDR1 LGHNT and CDR2 FRNRAP. Relative to germline, V is 5 bases shorter and J is 9 bases shorter, with 11 bases between their ends. The sequenced material came from tissue from a brain metastasis. The cell subset or site label on this specimen signifies: resected brain metastasis paired with primary lung tumor. The receptor was derived from a donor older than 35 with non-small cell lung cancer. Here the chain combines TRBV12-5 and TRBJ2-1; the D gene remains uncertain. For the CDR3, the sequence is CASGPEYGEQFF. The nucleotides read TGTGCTAGTGGTCCAGAATATGGTGAGCAGTTCTTC.